This TCR beta chain was sequenced during a study of T cell responses to AZD1222 COVID-19 vaccine. The CDR3 totals 14 residues. V lost 6 bases and J lost 7; bases outside the gene matches: 4. The germline V gene encodes CDR1 MNHEY and CDR2 SMNVEV (reference sequence). Some clones are missing from TCRdb's copy, which holds only in-frame ones; the method was immunoSEQ multiplex PCR. The sample has some 130,000 clones; roughly 88% are singletons. The TCR was taken from an adult in good health. The sequenced sample was peripheral blood, obtained on day 0 of MenACWY control vaccination. The chain couples TRBV27 to TRBJ1-4; 11 nucleotides match TRBD1. In DNA, the CDR3 is TGTGCCAGCAGCGGACAGGGGGCGAGTGAAAAACTGTTTTTT. Protein sequence: CASSGQGASEKLFF.